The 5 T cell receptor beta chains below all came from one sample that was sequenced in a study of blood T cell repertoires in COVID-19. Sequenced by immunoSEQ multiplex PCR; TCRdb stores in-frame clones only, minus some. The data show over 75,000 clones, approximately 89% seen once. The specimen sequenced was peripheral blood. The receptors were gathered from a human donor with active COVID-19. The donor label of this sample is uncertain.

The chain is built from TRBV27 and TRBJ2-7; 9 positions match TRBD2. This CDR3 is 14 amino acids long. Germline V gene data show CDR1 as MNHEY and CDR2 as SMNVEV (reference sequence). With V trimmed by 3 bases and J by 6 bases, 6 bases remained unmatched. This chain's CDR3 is CASSLRGGGGEQYF. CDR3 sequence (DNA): TGTGCCAGCAGTTTGCGGGGGGGAGGGGGCGAGCAGTACTTC.

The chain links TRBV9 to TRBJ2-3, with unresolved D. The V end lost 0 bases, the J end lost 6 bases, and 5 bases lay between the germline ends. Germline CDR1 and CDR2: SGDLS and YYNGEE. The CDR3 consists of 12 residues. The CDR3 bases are TGTGCCAGCAGCGTAGTCTTCGATACGCAGTATTTT. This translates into CASSVVFDTQYF.

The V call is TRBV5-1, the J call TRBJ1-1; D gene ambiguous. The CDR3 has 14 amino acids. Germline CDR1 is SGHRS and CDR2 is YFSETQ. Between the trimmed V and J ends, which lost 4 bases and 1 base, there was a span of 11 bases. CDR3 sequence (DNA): TGCGCCAGCAGCCCCCTCGAGGAGAACACTGAAGCTTTCTTT. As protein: CASSPLEENTEAFF.

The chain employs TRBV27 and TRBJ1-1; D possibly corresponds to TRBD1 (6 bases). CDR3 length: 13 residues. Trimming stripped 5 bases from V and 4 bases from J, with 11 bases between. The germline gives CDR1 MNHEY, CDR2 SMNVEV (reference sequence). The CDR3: CASSPTGPTEAFF. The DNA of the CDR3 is TGTGCCAGCAGTCCAACAGGGCCCACTGAAGCTTTCTTT.

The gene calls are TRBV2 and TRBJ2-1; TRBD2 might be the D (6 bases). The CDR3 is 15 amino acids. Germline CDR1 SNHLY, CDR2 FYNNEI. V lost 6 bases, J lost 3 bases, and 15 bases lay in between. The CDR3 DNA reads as TGTGCCAGCAGGGGTTCGACTAGTTACTACAATGAGCAGTTCTTC. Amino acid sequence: CASRGSTSYYNEQFF.